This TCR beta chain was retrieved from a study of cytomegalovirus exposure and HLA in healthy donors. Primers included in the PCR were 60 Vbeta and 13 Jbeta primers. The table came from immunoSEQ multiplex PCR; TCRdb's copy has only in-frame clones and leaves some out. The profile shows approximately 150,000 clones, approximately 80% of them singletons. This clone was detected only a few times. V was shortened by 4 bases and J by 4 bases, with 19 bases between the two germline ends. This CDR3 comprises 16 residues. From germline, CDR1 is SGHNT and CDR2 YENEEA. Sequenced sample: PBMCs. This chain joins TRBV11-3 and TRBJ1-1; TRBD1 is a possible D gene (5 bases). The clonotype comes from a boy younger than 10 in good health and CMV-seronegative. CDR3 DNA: TGTGCCAGCAGCTCCCACCCCCAGGGTCTTGGCACTGAAGCTTTCTTT. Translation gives CASSSHPQGLGTEAFF.